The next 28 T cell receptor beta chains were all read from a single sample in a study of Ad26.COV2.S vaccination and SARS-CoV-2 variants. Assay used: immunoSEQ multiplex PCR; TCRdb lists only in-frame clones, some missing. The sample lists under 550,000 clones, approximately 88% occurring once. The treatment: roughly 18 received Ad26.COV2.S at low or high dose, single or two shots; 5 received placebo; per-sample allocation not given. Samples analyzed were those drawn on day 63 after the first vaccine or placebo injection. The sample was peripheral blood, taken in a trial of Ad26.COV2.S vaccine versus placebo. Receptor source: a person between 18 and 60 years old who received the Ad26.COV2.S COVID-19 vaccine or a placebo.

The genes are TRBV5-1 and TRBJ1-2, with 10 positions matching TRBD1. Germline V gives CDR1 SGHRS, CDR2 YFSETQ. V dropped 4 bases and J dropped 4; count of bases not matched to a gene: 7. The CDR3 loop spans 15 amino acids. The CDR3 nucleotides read TGCGCCAGCAGCACAGGGACAGGGGTCAGCTATGGCTACACCTTC. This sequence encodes CASSTGTGVSYGYTF.

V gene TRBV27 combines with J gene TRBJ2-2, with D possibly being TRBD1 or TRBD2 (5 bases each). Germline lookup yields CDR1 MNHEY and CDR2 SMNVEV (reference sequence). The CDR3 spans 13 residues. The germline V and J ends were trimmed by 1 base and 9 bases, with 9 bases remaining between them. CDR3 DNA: TGTGCCAGCAGTTTATTGGGGGACCGGGAGCTGTTTTTT. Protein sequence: CASSLLGDRELFF.

CDR3 coding DNA: TGTGCCAGCAGCCCCGACAGTCAAGAGACCCAGTACTTC. Its translation: CASSPDSQETQYF. The chain links TRBV7-9 to TRBJ2-5, with D possibly being TRBD1 (5 bases). V was clipped by 5 bases and J by 2 bases, with 9 bases between them. The CDR3 is 13 residues long. Germline loops: CDR1 SEHNR, CDR2 FQNEAQ (reference sequence).

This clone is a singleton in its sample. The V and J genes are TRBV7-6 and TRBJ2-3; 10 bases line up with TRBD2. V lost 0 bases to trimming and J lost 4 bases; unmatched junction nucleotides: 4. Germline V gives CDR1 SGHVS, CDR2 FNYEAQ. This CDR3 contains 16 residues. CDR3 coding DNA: TGTGCCAGCAGCTTAGCCCCCGGGACTAGCGCAGATACGCAGTATTTT. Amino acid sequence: CASSLAPGTSADTQYF.

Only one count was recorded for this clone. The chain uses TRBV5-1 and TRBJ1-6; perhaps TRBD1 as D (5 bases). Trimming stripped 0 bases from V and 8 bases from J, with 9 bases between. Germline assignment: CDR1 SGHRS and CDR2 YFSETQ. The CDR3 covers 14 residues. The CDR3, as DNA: TGCGCCAGCAGCTTGGAGGGCAGGGATTCACCCCTCCACTTT. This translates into CASSLEGRDSPLHF.

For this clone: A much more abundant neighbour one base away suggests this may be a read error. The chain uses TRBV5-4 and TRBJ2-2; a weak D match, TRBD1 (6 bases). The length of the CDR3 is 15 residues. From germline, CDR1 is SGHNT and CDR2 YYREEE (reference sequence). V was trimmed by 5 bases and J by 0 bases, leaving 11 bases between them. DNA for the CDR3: TGTGCCAGCAGTTCCGGGACACCGAACACCGGGGAGCTGTTTTTT. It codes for CASSSGTPNTGELFF.

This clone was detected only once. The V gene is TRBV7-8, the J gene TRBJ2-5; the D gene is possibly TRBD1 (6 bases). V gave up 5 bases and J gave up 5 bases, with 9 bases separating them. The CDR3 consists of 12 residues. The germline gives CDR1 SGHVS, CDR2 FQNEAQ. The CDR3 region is CASSRQGETQYF. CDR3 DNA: TGTGCCAGCAGCCGTCAGGGGGAGACCCAGTACTTC.

CDR3 in amino acids: CASSPGQQAYEQYF. In DNA form, the CDR3 reads TGTGCCAGCTCACCGGGACAACAAGCCTACGAGCAGTACTTC. The gene calls are TRBV18 and TRBJ2-7; maybe TRBD1 (6 bases). From germline, CDR1 is KGHSH and CDR2 LQKENI. The V gene lost 3 bases and the J gene lost 2 bases, with 11 bases spanning the gap. This CDR3 has 14 residues.

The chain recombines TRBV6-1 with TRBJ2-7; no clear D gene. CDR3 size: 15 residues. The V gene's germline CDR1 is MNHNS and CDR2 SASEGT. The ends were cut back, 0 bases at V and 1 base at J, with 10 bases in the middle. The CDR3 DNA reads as TGTGCCAGCAGTGAAGCTGGCCTCGGGTCCTACGAGCAGTACTTC. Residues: CASSEAGLGSYEQYF.

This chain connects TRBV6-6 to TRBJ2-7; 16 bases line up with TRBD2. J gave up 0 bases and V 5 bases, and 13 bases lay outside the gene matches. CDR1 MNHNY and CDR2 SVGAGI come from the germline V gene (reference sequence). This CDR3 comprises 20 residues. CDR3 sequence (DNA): TGTGCCAGCAGTCCTTTATCCAGGGGACTAGCGGGGGGGTCCTCCTACGAGCAGTACTTC. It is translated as CASSPLSRGLAGGSSYEQYF.

CDR3 coding DNA: TGTGCCTGGAGGCGGGGTGGGGGGGCGACCGAGCAGTTCTTC. Amino acid sequence: CAWRRGGGATEQFF. The V gene is TRBV30, the J gene TRBJ2-1; a weak D match, TRBD2 (7 bases). Trimming left V 3 bases short and J 10 bases short, with 19 bases between. Germline V gives CDR1 GTSNPN, CDR2 SVGIG (reference sequence). This CDR3 has 14 amino acids.

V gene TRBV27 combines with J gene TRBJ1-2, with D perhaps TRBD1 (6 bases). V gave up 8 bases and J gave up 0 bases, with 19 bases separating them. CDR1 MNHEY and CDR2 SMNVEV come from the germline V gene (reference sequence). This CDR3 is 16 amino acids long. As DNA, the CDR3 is TGTGCCAGCCGCAACACAGGGATCCCGTCTAACTATGGCTACACCTTC. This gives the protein CASRNTGIPSNYGYTF.

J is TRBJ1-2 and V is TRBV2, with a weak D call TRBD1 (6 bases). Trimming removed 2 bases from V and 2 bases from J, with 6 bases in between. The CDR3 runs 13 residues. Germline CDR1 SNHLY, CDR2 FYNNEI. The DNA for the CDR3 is TGTGCCAGCAGTGAAACAGGGAACTATGGCTACACCTTC. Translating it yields CASSETGNYGYTF. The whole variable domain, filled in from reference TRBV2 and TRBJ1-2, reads EPEVTQTPSHQVTQMGQEVILRCVPISNHLYFYWYRQILGQKVEFLVSFYNNEISEKSEIFDDQFSVERPDGSNFTLKIRSTKLEDSAMYFCASSETGNYGYTFGSGTRLTVV.

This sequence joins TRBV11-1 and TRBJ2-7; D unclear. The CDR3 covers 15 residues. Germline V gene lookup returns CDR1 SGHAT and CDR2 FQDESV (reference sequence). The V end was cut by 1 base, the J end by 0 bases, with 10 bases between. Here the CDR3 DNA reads TGTGCCAGCAGCTTAGGGGCGGTAAGCTCCTACGAGCAGTACTTC. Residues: CASSLGAVSSYEQYF.

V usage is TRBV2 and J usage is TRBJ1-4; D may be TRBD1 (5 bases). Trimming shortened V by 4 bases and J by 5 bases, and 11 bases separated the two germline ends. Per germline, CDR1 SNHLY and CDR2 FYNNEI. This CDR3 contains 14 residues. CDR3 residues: CASSVEKGNEKLFF. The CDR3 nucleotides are TGTGCCAGCAGTGTGGAAAAGGGGAATGAAAAACTGTTTTTT. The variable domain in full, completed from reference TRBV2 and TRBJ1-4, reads EPEVTQTPSHQVTQMGQEVILRCVPISNHLYFYWYRQILGQKVEFLVSFYNNEISEKSEIFDDQFSVERPDGSNFTLKIRSTKLEDSAMYFCASSVEKGNEKLFFGSGTQLSVL.

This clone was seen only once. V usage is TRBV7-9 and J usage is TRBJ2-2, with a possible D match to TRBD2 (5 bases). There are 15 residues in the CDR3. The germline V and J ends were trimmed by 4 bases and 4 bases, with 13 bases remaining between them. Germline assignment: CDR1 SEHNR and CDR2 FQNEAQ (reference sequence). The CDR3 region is CASSSILVLTGELFF. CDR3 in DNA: TGTGCCAGCAGCTCCATACTAGTCCTCACCGGGGAGCTGTTTTTT.

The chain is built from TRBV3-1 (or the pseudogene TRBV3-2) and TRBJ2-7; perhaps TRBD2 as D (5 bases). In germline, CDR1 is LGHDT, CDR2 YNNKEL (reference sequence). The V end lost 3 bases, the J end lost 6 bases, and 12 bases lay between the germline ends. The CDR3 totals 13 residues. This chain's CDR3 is CASSHVPEGEQYF. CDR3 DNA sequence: TGTGCCAGCAGCCATGTACCCGAGGGCGAGCAGTACTTC.

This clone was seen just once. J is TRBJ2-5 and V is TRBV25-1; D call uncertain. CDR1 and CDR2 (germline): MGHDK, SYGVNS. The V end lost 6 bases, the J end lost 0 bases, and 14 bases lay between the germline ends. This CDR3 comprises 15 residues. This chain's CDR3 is CASSTLQEYQETQYF. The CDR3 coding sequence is TGTGCCAGCAGCACACTACAAGAATACCAAGAGACCCAGTACTTC. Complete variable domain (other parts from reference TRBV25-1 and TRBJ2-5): EADIYQTPRYLVIGTGKKITLECSQTMGHDKMYWYQQDPGMELHLIHYSYGVNSTEKGDLSSESTVSRIRTEHFPLTLESARPSHTSQYLCASSTLQEYQETQYFGPGTRLLVL.

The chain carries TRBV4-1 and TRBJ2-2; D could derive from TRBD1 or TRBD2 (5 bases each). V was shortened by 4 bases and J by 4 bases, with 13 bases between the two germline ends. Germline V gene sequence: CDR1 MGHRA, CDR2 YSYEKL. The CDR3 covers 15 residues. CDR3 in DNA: TGCGCCAGCAGCCGCTTCGGGACGGTCACCGGGGAGCTGTTTTTT. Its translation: CASSRFGTVTGELFF.

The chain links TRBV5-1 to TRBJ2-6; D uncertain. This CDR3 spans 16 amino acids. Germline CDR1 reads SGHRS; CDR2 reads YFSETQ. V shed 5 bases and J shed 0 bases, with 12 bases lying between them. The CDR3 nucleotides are TGCGCCAGCAGGGCAGGAGTCCTCTCTGGGGCCAACGTCCTGACTTTC. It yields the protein CASRAGVLSGANVLTF.

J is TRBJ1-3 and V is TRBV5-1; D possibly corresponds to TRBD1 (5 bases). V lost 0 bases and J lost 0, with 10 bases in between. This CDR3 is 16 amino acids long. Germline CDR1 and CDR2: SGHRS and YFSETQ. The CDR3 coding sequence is TGCGCCAGCAGCTTGGCCGGGGCAAGCTCTGGAAACACCATATATTTT. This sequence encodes CASSLAGASSGNTIYF.

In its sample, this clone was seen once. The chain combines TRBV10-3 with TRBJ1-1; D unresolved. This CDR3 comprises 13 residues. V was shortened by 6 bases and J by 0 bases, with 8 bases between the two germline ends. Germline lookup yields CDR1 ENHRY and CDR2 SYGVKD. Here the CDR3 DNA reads TGTGCCATCAGGACGGAAATGAACACTGAAGCTTTCTTT. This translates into CAIRTEMNTEAFF.

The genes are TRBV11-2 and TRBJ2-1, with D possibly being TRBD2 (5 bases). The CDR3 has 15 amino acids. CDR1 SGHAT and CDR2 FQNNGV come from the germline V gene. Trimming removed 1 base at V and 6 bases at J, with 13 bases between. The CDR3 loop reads CASSLGASPSNEQFF. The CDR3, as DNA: TGTGCCAGCAGCTTAGGGGCTAGCCCCAGCAATGAGCAGTTCTTC.

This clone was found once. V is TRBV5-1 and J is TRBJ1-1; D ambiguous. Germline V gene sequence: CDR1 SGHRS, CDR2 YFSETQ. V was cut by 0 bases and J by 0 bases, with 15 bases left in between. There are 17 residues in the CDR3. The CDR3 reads CASSLGLGLSMNTEAFF. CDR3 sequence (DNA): TGCGCCAGCAGCTTGGGCCTCGGACTGAGCATGAACACTGAAGCTTTCTTT.

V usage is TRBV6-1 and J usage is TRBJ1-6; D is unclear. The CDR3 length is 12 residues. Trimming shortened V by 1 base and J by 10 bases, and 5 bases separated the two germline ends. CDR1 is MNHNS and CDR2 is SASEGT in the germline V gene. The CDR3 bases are TGTGCCAGCAGTGAAGTATGGTCACCCCTCCACTTT. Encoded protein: CASSEVWSPLHF.

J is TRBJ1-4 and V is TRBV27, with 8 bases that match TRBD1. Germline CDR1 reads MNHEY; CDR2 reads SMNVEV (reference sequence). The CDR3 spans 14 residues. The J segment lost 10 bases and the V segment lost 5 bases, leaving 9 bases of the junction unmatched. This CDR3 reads CASSPDRAQVKLFF. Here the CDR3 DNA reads TGTGCCAGCAGTCCGGACAGGGCACAGGTAAAACTGTTTTTT.

The CDR3 region is CSVKQGRDGVGEKLFF. The CDR3 coding sequence is TGCAGCGTCAAACAGGGAAGGGACGGCGTCGGAGAAAAACTGTTTTTT. The chain uses TRBV29-1 and TRBJ1-4; D may be TRBD1 (6 bases). Trimming took 6 bases from V and 8 from J, leaving 25 bases between them. Germline CDR1 SQVTM, CDR2 ANQGSEA. The CDR3 runs 16 residues.

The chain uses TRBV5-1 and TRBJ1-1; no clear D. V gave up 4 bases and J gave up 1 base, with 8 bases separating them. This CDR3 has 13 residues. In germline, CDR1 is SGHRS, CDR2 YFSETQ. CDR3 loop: CASSLRSNTEAFF. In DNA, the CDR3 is TGCGCCAGCAGCCTCAGATCGAACACTGAAGCTTTCTTT.